This record concerns one T cell receptor beta chain sequence. The data derive from a study of cytomegalovirus exposure and HLA in healthy donors. Germline lookup yields CDR1 PRHDT and CDR2 FYEKMQ (reference sequence). The CDR3 runs 16 residues. Trimming took 5 bases from V and 0 from J, leaving 16 bases between them. Sequencing was performed with immunoSEQ multiplex PCR; in TCRdb, only in-frame clones are kept and a portion is missing. The table records just over 20,000 clones, about 97% of them present only once. Material: PBMCs. V usage is TRBV13 and J usage is TRBJ2-5, with D perhaps TRBD1 (5 bases). The receptor comes from a man aged 25-40 years in good health and CMV-seropositive. DNA for the CDR3: TGTGCCAGCAGCAGGGGAAGTAGTGGGTACCAAGAGACCCAGTACTTC. Translated, it gives CASSRGSSGYQETQYF.